The 25 T cell receptor beta chains given below trace back to one sample, sequenced in a study of T-cell reconstitution after alpha-beta-depleted transplantation in children. Construction of the TCRbeta library involved unique molecular identifiers. TCRdb reprocessed the PCR reads with MiXCR, giving one entry per CDR3 protein. The sample carries 190,000 or so distinct CDR3 sequences, roughly 7.5% recorded once. The material sequenced was PBMCs from the stem cell graft donor, taken from the stem cell graft. These receptors all stem from a human donor who donated a stem cell graft to a child with Wiskott-Aldrich syndrome.

This clonotype was detected a few times. The chain joins TRBV12-3 or TRBV12-4 to TRBJ2-1; D perhaps matches TRBD2 (5 bases). Between the trimmed V and J ends, which lost 6 bases and 14 bases, there was a span of 17 bases. The CDR3 runs 12 residues. The DNA of the CDR3 is TGTGCCAGCAGCCCGGGGAGTTATGAAAAGTTCTTC. Amino acids: CASSPGSYEKFF.

The rearrangement uses TRBV7-6 and TRBJ2-5; D may match TRBD1 or TRBD2 (5 bases each). CDR3 length: 15 residues. CDR1 and CDR2 (germline): SGHVS, FNYEAQ. Trimming took 2 bases from V and 2 from J, leaving 12 bases between them. DNA for the CDR3: TGTGCCAGCAGCTTAAACCAGGGACCGCAAGAGACCCAGTACTTC. As protein: CASSLNQGPQETQYF.

This clonotype has ten or more counts. The chain is built from TRBV20-1 and TRBJ2-1; either TRBD1 or TRBD2 may supply D (5 bases each). The CDR3 totals 15 residues. Trimming took 6 bases from V and 0 from J, leaving 15 bases between them. Germline V gene sequence: CDR1 DFQATT, CDR2 SNEGSKA (reference sequence). The CDR3 bases are TGCAGTGCCCGCCGGGGCTCGAGCTCCTACAATGAGCAGTTCTTC. Translating gives CSARRGSSSYNEQFF.

This clonotype turned up a few times. The chain joins TRBV6-2 or TRBV6-3 to TRBJ1-5; no clear D. CDR1 and CDR2 from the germline V gene are MNHEY and SVGEGT. The CDR3 has 12 residues. Trimming stripped 2 bases from V and 10 bases from J, with 9 bases between. The CDR3 nucleotides are TGTGCCAGCAGTTACGAATCTAGACCCCAGCATTTT. Translating it yields CASSYESRPQHF.

This clonotype was detected many times. The rearrangement joins TRBV20-1 to TRBJ2-2, with D unresolved. Germline V gives CDR1 DFQATT, CDR2 SNEGSKA (reference sequence). Deletions cut 2 bases from V and 4 bases from J, with 11 bases between. CDR3 length: 14 amino acids. CDR3 DNA sequence: TGCAGTGCTAGAAAGTTGGGTGTCACCGGGGAGCTGTTTTTT. This sequence encodes CSARKLGVTGELFF.

This clonotype was observed many times. This chain links TRBV5-1 with TRBJ2-3, with TRBD2 identical over 7 bases. V trimming: 3 bases; J trimming: 1 base; junction bases outside the gene matches: 8. Germline assignment: CDR1 SGHRS and CDR2 YFSETQ. The CDR3 is 16 residues long. CDR3 coding DNA: TGCGCCAGCAGCTCGGAAACTAGCGCGGGCACAGATACGCAGTATTTT. Protein sequence: CASSSETSAGTDTQYF.

This clonotype occurred many times. The chain employs TRBV10-3 and TRBJ2-7; 8 bases are shared with TRBD1. After removal of 7 bases from V and 5 bases from J, the junction contained 7 bases not matched to a gene. This CDR3 spans 13 amino acids. The V gene's germline CDR1 is ENHRY and CDR2 SYGVKD. The CDR3 loop reads CAITPDRDNEQYF. The CDR3 DNA is TGTGCCATCACCCCGGACAGGGATAACGAGCAGTACTTC.

This clonotype has ten or more counts. J is TRBJ1-5 and V is TRBV20-1; no definite D call. Trimming removed 0 bases at V and 2 bases at J, with 23 bases between. Germline V lookup: CDR1 DFQATT, CDR2 SNEGSKA (reference sequence). The CDR3 runs to 19 residues. This CDR3 is CSARDITRSTPGGNQPQHF. The CDR3 nucleotides are TGCAGTGCTAGAGATATTACCCGCTCGACACCCGGGGGCAATCAGCCCCAGCATTTT.

This clonotype was seen many times. The J gene is TRBJ2-5, the V gene TRBV11-2, with a tentative D call TRBD1 (5 bases). CDR1 SGHAT and CDR2 FQNNGV come from the germline V gene. The CDR3 is 14 amino acids. V was clipped by 1 base and J by 1 base, with 7 bases between them. This CDR3 reads CASSLGQSQETQYF. The CDR3 region has the DNA TGTGCCAGCAGCTTAGGACAGTCCCAAGAGACCCAGTACTTC.

There are many counts of this clonotype. The J gene is TRBJ1-2, the V gene TRBV6-2 or TRBV6-3, with D perhaps matching TRBD1 (6 bases). Germline V gives CDR1 MNHEY, CDR2 SVGEGT. This CDR3 is built from 19 residues. V was cut by 3 bases and J by 0 bases, with 23 bases left in between. The CDR3 loop reads CASSYPRSDRAHPNYGYTF. CDR3 DNA: TGTGCCAGCAGTTATCCTAGATCGGACAGAGCACACCCTAACTATGGCTACACCTTC.

This clonotype was found many times. The chain employs TRBV4-2 and TRBJ2-5, with TRBD1 matching 7 bases. Trimming at V came to 1 base and at J to 5 bases, leaving 13 bases not matched to a gene. The germline gives CDR1 LGHNA, CDR2 YNFKEQ. The CDR3 has 17 residues. The CDR3 DNA follows: TGTGCCAGCAGCCAAGGGTCGAACAGGGGTGTTGGGGAGACCCAGTACTTC. It encodes CASSQGSNRGVGETQYF.

This clonotype was seen repeatedly, ten times or more. V is TRBV10-3 and J is TRBJ1-2; 9 bases line up with TRBD1. The V gene end was trimmed by 3 bases and the J gene end by 2 bases; junction bases not matched to a gene: 4. From germline, CDR1 is ENHRY and CDR2 SYGVKD. This CDR3 spans 15 amino acids. The CDR3 region is CAISENRGQNYGYTF. For the CDR3, the DNA is TGTGCCATCAGTGAAAACAGGGGGCAAAACTATGGCTACACCTTC.

This clonotype was recorded a few times. V gene TRBV2 combines with J gene TRBJ2-2; 10 nucleotides line up with TRBD1. The CDR3 is 15 amino acids. V lost 5 bases to trimming and J lost 3 bases; unmatched junction nucleotides: 3. Looked up from germline, CDR1 is SNHLY and CDR2 is FYNNEI. CDR3 protein: CASSSTGGHTGELFF. The CDR3 nucleotides read TGTGCCAGCAGTTCGACAGGGGGCCACACCGGGGAGCTGTTTTTT. Full variable domain (remainder filled in from reference TRBV2 and TRBJ2-2): EPEVTQTPSHQVTQMGQEVILRCVPISNHLYFYWYRQILGQKVEFLVSFYNNEISEKSEIFDDQFSVERPDGSNFTLKIRSTKLEDSAMYFCASSSTGGHTGELFFGEGSRLTVL.

This clonotype has just a few counts. V gene TRBV5-1 combines with J gene TRBJ2-5, with TRBD2 as a possible D gene (5 bases). Deletions cut 0 bases from V and 5 bases from J, with 14 bases between. The CDR3 runs 15 residues. CDR1 is SGHRS and CDR2 is YFSETQ in the germline V gene. As DNA, the CDR3 is TGCGCCAGCAGCTTGGCGGGGATCTATGGGGAGACCCAGTACTTC. Encoded protein: CASSLAGIYGETQYF. Filled out from reference TRBV5-1 and TRBJ2-5, the complete variable domain reads KAGVTQTPRYLIKTRGQQVTLSCSPISGHRSVSWYQQTPGQGLQFLFEYFSETQRNKGNFPGRFSGRQFSNSRSEMNVSTLELGDSALYLCASSLAGIYGETQYFGPGTRLLVL.

In its sample, this clonotype was seen many times. The chain couples TRBV5-1 to TRBJ2-3, with 7 positions matching TRBD1. Germline V gene lookup returns CDR1 SGHRS and CDR2 YFSETQ. V shed 3 bases, J shed 1 base, and the junction held 8 bases outside the gene matches. CDR3 size: 16 residues. CDR3 DNA: TGCGCCAGCAGCTCACCCGTCGGGACAGGCACAGATACGCAGTATTTT. It translates to CASSSPVGTGTDTQYF.

In its sample, this clonotype was seen many times. The gene calls are TRBV20-1 and TRBJ1-4; 9 nucleotides line up with TRBD1. After removal of 5 bases from V and 5 bases from J, the junction contained 3 bases not matched to a gene. The CDR3 covers 13 residues. Germline V gene data show CDR1 as DFQATT and CDR2 as SNEGSKA (reference sequence). CDR3 region: CSALGTGNEKLFF. In DNA, the CDR3 is TGCAGTGCTCTCGGGACAGGGAATGAAAAACTGTTTTTT.

This clonotype was found many times. This sequence joins TRBV6-2 or TRBV6-3 and TRBJ2-7; 13 bases align to TRBD2. The V gene end was trimmed by 6 bases and the J gene end by 3 bases; junction bases not matched to a gene: 5. The CDR3 loop spans 15 amino acids. Germline assignment: CDR1 MNHEY and CDR2 SVGEGT. The CDR3 here is CASSPGLAGVYEQYF. DNA of the CDR3: TGTGCCAGCAGCCCTGGACTAGCGGGGGTCTACGAGCAGTACTTC.

At least ten counts were recorded for this clonotype. The rearrangement uses TRBV20-1 and TRBJ2-1; TRBD1 is a possible D gene (5 bases). Germline V gene lookup returns CDR1 DFQATT and CDR2 SNEGSKA (reference sequence). This CDR3 has 15 residues. The ends were cut back, 0 bases at V and 8 bases at J, with 17 bases in the middle. This CDR3 reads CSARDHRAWGDEQFF. As DNA, the CDR3 is TGCAGTGCTAGAGATCATAGGGCCTGGGGCGATGAGCAGTTCTTC.

This clonotype was picked up many times. V gene TRBV5-1 combines with J gene TRBJ2-1; no clear D. V lost 0 bases to trimming and J lost 0 bases, with 10 bases between them. Looked up from germline, CDR1 is SGHRS and CDR2 is YFSETQ. The CDR3 has 16 residues. CDR3 amino acids: CASSLARRLSYNEQFF. The DNA of the CDR3 is TGCGCCAGCAGCTTGGCCCGGAGACTCTCCTACAATGAGCAGTTCTTC. Full variable domain (remainder filled in from reference TRBV5-1 and TRBJ2-1): KAGVTQTPRYLIKTRGQQVTLSCSPISGHRSVSWYQQTPGQGLQFLFEYFSETQRNKGNFPGRFSGRQFSNSRSEMNVSTLELGDSALYLCASSLARRLSYNEQFFGPGTRLTVL.

This clonotype was seen at least ten times. J is TRBJ1-2 and V is TRBV7-9; TRBD1 agrees at 10 bases. Germline CDR1 is SEHNR and CDR2 is FQNEAQ (reference sequence). V shed 3 bases, J shed 5 bases, and the junction held 3 bases outside the gene matches. This CDR3 has 14 amino acids. CDR3 DNA sequence: TGTGCCAGCAGCTTGACAGGGGGCGCGTATGGCTACACCTTC. Translation gives CASSLTGGAYGYTF.

This clonotype was observed at least ten times. The rearrangement uses TRBV4-2 and TRBJ2-5; the D gene is possibly TRBD2 (7 bases). CDR1 and CDR2 from the germline V gene are LGHNA and YNFKEQ. This CDR3 comprises 17 residues. Trimming pared 0 bases from V and 2 bases from J, leaving 16 bases between. Here the CDR3 DNA reads TGTGCCAGCAGCCAAGATTGGGGGGGCGCGAGGCAAGAGACCCAGTACTTC. Amino acids: CASSQDWGGARQETQYF.

There are many counts of this clonotype. This rearrangement joins TRBV29-1 to TRBJ1-2, with 7 bases aligning to TRBD1. This CDR3 is 12 amino acids long. Germline CDR1 and CDR2: SQVTM and ANQGSEA. V lost 4 bases and J lost 2; bases outside the gene matches: 1. The CDR3 sequence: CSVGGQNYGYTF. The CDR3, as DNA: TGCAGCGTTGGGGGACAGAACTATGGCTACACCTTC.

This clonotype was observed at least ten times. The J gene is TRBJ2-2, the V gene TRBV20-1; D is unclear. Germline V gene sequence: CDR1 DFQATT, CDR2 SNEGSKA (reference sequence). The CDR3 runs 13 residues. V was clipped by 1 base and J by 1 base, with 4 bases between them. The CDR3 nucleotides read TGCAGTGCTAGAGTAGGGAACACCGGGGAGCTGTTTTTT. The encoded protein is CSARVGNTGELFF.

This clonotype was counted ten times or more. The chain has TRBV6-5 and TRBJ2-7; no clear D. V dropped 2 bases and J dropped 0 bases, with 8 bases sitting between them. Germline values: CDR1 MNHEY, CDR2 SVGAGI. The CDR3 is 14 amino acids. The CDR3 sequence is CASSYGVSSYEQYF. DNA of the CDR3: TGTGCCAGCAGTTACGGTGTCAGCTCCTACGAGCAGTACTTC.

This CDR3 is CASSSPRAQSYEQYF. The CDR3 DNA reads TGTGCCAGCAGCTCCCCTAGGGCACAGTCCTACGAGCAGTACTTC. This chain joins TRBV7-8 and TRBJ2-7; the D is unclear. This CDR3 comprises 15 residues. Germline CDR1 SGHVS, CDR2 FQNEAQ. Between the trimmed V and J ends, which lost 4 bases and 1 base, there was a span of 14 bases.